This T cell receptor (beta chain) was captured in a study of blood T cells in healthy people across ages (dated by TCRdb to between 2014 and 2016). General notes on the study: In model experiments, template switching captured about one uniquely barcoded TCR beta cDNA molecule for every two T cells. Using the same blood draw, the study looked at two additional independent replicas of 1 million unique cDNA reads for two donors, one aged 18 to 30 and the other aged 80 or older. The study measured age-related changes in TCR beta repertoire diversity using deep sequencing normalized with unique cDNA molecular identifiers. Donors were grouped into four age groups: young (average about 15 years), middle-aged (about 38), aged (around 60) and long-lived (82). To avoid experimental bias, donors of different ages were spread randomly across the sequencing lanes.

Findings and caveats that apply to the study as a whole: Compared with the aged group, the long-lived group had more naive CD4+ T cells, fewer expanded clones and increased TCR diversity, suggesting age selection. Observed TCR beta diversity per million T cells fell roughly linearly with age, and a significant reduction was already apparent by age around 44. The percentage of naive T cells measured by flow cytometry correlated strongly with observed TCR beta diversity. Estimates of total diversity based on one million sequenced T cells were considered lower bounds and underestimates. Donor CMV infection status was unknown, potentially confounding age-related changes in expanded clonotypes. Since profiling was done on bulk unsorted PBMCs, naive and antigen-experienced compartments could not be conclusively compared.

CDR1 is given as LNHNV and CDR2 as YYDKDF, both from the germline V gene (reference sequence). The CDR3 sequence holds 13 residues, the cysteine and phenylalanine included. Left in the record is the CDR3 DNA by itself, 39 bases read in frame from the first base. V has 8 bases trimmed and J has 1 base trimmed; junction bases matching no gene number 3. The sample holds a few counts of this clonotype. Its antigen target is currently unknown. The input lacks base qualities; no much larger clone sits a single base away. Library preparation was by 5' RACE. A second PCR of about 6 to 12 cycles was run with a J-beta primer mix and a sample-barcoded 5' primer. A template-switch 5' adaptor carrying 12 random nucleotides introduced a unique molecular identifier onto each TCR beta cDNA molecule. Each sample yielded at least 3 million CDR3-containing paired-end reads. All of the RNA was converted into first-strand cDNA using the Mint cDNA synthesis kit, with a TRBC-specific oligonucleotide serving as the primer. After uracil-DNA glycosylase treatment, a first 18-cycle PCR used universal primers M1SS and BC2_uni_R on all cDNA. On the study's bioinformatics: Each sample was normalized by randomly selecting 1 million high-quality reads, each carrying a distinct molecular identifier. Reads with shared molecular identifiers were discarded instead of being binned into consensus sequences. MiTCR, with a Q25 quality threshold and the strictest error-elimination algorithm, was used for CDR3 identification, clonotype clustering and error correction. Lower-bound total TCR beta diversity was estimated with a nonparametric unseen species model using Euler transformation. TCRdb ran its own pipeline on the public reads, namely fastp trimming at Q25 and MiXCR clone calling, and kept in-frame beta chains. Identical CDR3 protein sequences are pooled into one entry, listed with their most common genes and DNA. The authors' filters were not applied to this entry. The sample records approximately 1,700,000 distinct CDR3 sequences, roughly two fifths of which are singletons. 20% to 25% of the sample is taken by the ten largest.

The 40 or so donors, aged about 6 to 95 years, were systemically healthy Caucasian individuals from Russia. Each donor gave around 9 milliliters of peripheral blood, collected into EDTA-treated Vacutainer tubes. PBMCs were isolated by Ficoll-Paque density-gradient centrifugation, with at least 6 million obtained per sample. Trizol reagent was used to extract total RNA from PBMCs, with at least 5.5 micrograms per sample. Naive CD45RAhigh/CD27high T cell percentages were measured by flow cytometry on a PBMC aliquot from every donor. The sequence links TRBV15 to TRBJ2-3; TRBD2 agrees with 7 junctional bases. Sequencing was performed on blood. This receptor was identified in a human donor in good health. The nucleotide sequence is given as TGTGCCACCCTAGCGGAGGGCACAGATACGCAGTATTTT. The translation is CATLAEGTDTQYF.